The present TCR beta chain was sequenced within a study of blood T cell repertoires in COVID-19. On the study more broadly: Acute-phase and convalescent COVID-19 samples originated in the United States, Italy and Spain.

CDR1 is LNHDA, CDR2 SQIVND, per germline (reference sequence). CDR3 length: 15 amino acids. V gave up 3 bases and J gave up 5 bases; unmatched junction bases: 6. Clones were read by immunoSEQ multiplex PCR, and TCRdb kept only the in-frame ones, dropping some. The sample includes some 300,000 clones, 85% to 90% of them seen just once. The sequence derives from a woman aged 45-65 years who had been exposed to COVID-19. Material: PBMCs or T cells enriched from blood (not recorded which). V and J are TRBV19 and TRBJ1-2, with 10 bases lining up with TRBD1. This chain's CDR3 is CASSIAGTGVYGYTF. The CDR3 bases are TGTGCCAGTAGTATTGCCGGGACAGGGGTATATGGCTACACCTTC.